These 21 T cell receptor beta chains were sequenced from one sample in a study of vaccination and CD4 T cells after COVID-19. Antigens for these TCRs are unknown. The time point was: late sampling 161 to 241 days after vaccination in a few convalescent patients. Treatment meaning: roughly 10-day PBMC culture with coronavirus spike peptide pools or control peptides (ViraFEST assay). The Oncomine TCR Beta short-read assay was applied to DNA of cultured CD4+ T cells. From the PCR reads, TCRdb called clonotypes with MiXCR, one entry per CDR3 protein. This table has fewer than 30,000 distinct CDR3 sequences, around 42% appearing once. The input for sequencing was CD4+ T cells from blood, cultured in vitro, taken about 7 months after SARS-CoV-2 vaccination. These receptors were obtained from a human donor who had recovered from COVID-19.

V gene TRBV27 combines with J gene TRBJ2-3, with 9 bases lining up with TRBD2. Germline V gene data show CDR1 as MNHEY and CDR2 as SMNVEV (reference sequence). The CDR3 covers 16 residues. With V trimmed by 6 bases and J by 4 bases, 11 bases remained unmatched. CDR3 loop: CASRYIAGVDPDTQYF. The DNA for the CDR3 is TGTGCCAGCAGGTATATAGCGGGAGTGGACCCAGATACGCAGTATTTT.

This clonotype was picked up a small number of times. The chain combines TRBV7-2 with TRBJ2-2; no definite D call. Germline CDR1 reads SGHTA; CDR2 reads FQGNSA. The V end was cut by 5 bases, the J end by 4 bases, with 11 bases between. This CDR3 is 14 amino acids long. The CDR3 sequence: CASSLTSLTGELFF. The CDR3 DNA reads TGTGCCAGCAGCCTTACATCTCTCACCGGGGAGCTGTTTTTT.

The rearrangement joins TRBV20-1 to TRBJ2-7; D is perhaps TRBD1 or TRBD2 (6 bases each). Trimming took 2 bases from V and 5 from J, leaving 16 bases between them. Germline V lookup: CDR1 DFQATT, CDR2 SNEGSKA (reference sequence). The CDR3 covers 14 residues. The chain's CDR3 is CSARRGAPPHEQYF. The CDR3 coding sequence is TGCAGTGCTAGAAGGGGGGCACCCCCCCACGAGCAGTACTTC.

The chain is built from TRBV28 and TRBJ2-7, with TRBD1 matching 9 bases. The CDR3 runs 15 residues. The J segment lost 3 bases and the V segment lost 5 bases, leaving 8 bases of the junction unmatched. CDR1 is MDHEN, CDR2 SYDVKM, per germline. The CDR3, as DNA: TGTGCCAGCAGTGGGGCCGGACAGGGGTTCTACGAGCAGTACTTC. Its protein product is CASSGAGQGFYEQYF.

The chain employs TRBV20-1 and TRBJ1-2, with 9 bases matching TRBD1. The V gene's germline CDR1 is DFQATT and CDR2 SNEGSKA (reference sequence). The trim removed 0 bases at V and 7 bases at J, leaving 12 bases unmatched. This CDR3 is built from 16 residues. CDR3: CSARDAHRDRVGGYTF. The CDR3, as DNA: TGCAGTGCTAGAGATGCTCACCGGGACAGGGTTGGTGGCTACACCTTC.

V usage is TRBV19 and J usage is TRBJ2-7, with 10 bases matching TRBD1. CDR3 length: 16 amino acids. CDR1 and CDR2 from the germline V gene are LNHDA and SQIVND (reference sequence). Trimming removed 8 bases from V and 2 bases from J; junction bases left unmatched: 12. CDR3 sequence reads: CASARTGGPATYEQYF. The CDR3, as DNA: TGTGCCAGTGCGAGGACAGGGGGGCCGGCCACCTACGAGCAGTACTTC.

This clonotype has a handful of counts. In DNA, the CDR3 is TGTGCCAGTAGTAAGGGGACAGGGCGCACTGAAGCTTTCTTT. It specifies CASSKGTGRTEAFF. V and J are TRBV19 and TRBJ1-1, with 9 positions matching TRBD1. From germline, CDR1 is LNHDA and CDR2 SQIVND (reference sequence). Unmatched junction bases numbered 4, after V lost 4 bases and J lost 4 bases. This CDR3 region has 14 residues. The full variable domain, with the rest looked up from reference TRBV19 and TRBJ1-1, is DGGITQSPKYLFRKEGQNVTLSCEQNLNHDAMYWYRQDPGQGLRLIYYSQIVNDFQKGDIAEGYSVSREKKESFPLTVTSAQKNPTAFYLCASSKGTGRTEAFFGQGTRLTVV.

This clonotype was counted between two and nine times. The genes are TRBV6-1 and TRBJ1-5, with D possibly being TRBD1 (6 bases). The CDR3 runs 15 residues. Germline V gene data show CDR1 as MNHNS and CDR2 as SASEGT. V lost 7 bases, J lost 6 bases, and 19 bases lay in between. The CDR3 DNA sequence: TGTGCCAGCACGGTCGGGGGCCTCGGGGGTCAGCCCCAGCATTTT. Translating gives CASTVGGLGGQPQHF.

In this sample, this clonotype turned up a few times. The CDR3 sequence: CATSDSQGGTTDTQYF. The CDR3 coding sequence is TGTGCCACCAGTGATTCCCAGGGCGGTACCACAGATACGCAGTATTTT. This chain uses TRBV24-1 with TRBJ2-3, with D perhaps matching TRBD1 (5 bases). Trimming removed 2 bases at V and 2 bases at J, with 13 bases between. CDR3 size: 16 residues. CDR1 KGHDR and CDR2 SFDVKD come from the germline V gene.

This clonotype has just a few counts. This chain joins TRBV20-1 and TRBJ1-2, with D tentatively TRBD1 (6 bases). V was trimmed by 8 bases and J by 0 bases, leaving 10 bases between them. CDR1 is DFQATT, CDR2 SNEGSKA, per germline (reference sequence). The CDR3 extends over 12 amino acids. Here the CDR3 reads CSWTEANYGYTF. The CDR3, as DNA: TGCAGTTGGACAGAAGCTAACTATGGCTACACCTTC.

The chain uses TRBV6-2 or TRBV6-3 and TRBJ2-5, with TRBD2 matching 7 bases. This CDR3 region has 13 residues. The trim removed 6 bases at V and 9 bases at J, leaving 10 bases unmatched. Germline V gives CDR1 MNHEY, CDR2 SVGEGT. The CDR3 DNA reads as TGTGCCAGCAGATCGACTAGTCGGGAGGCCCAGTACTTC. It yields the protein CASRSTSREAQYF.

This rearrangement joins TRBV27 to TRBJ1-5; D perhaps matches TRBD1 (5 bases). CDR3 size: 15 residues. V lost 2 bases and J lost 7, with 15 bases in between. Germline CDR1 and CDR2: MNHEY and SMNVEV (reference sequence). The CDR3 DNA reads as TGTGCCAGCAGTTTAAGGAGAGGAGGGGAGCAGCCCCAGCATTTT. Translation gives CASSLRRGGEQPQHF.

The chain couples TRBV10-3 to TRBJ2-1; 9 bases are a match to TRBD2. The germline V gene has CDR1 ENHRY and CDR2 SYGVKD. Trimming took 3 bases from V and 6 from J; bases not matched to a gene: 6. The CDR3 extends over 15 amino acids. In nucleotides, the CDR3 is TGTGCCATCAGTGATCTAGGCGGGAGGGTCAATGAGCAGTTCTTC. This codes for CAISDLGGRVNEQFF.

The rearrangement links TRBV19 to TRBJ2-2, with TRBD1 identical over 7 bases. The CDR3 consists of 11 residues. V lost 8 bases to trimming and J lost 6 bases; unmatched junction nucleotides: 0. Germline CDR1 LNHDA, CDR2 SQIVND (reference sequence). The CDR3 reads CASQGAGELFF. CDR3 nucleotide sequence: TGTGCCAGTCAGGGGGCCGGGGAGCTGTTTTTT.

The CDR3 DNA is TGTGCCAGCAGCTTAGCCTTGGAGGATGAGCAGTTCTTC. Translating gives CASSLALEDEQFF. The V gene is TRBV7-2, the J gene TRBJ2-1, with a tentative D call TRBD2 (5 bases). With 0 bases removed from V and 8 bases from J, the gap between germline ends came to 8 bases. Germline CDR1 SGHTA, CDR2 FQGNSA. CDR3 length: 13 residues.

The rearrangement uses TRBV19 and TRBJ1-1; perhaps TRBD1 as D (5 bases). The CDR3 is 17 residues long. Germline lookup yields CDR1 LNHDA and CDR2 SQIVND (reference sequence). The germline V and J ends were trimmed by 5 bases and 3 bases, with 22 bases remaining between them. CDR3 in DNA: TGTGCCAGTAGTTCAATCGGGACCCAGAATGGGCACACTGAAGCTTTCTTT. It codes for CASSSIGTQNGHTEAFF.

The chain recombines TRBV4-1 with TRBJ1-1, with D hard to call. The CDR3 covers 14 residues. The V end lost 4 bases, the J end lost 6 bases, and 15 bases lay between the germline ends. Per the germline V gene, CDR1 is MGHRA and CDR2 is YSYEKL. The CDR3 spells CASSPARFGSEAFF. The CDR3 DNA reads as TGCGCCAGCAGCCCGGCCCGTTTTGGGTCTGAAGCTTTCTTT.

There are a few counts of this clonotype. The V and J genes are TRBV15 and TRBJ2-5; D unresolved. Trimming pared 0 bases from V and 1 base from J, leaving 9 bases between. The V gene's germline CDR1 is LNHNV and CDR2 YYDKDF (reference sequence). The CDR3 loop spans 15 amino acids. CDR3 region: CATSRDQGPQETQYF. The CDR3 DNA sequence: TGTGCCACCAGCAGAGATCAAGGACCCCAAGAGACCCAGTACTTC.

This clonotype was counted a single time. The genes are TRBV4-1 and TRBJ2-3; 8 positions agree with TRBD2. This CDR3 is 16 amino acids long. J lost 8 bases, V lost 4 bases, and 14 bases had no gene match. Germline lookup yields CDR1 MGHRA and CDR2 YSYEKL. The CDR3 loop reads CASSPRPAGDSGTQYF. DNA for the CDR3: TGCGCCAGCAGCCCACGGCCAGCGGGAGATTCTGGTACGCAGTATTTT.

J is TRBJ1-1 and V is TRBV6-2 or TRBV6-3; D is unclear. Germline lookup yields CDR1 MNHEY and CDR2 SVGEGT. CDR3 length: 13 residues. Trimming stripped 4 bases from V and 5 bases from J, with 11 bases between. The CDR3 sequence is CASSFSYQTEAFF. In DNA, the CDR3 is TGTGCCAGCAGTTTCTCCTACCAGACTGAAGCTTTCTTT.

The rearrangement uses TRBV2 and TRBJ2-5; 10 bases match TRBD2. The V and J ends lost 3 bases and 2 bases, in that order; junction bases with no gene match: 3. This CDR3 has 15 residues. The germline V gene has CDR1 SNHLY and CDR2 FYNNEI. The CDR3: CASSDGLAVQETQYF. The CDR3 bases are TGTGCCAGCAGTGACGGACTAGCGGTACAAGAGACCCAGTACTTC.